Presented here are 10 T cell receptor beta chains from one specimen sequenced in a study of regulatory T cells in long-lasting Graves disease. The time point is: newly diagnosed GD, antithyroid drugs for less than 3 months. Construction of the TCR library relied on RNA isolated from PBMCs. Arm-PCR of CDR3 regions and iRepertoire HTBI primers were the basis on which TCR beta libraries were built. TCRdb independently ran MiXCR on the multiplex PCR reads; one entry per CDR3 protein. The repertoire holds about 470,000 distinct CDR3 sequences, about 15% seen once, with approximately 15% in the top ten. This sample was shared with a second study, whose subject was T cells in Graves' hyperthyroidism and ophthalmopathy.

This sample comprised peripheral blood mononuclear cells (PBMCs), obtained at new diagnosis, from a patient treated with antithyroid drugs. All receptors come from a woman aged 30 to 39 with Graves disease.

There are many counts of this clonotype. One end of the junction is discordant with germline, which a read error may explain. CDR3 loop: CASSLGDYEQYF. CDR3 in DNA: TGTGCCAGCAGCCTCGGCGACTACGAGCAGTACTTC. This sequence joins TRBV5-1 and TRBJ2-7; no firm D call. Germline V gene lookup returns CDR1 SGHRS and CDR2 YFSETQ. This CDR3 region has 12 residues.

In its sample, this clonotype was seen many times. The J gene is TRBJ1-6, the V gene TRBV2, with no clear D. CDR3 length equals 18 residues. V was clipped by 8 bases and J by 0 bases, with 20 bases between them. CDR1 SNHLY and CDR2 FYNNEI come from the germline V gene. The chain's CDR3 is CASGEDPPRSSYNSPLHF. The CDR3 nucleotides are TGTGCCAGCGGGGAGGACCCACCCCGAAGCTCCTATAATTCACCCCTCCACTTT. The full variable domain, rest sourced from reference TRBV2 and TRBJ1-6, is EPEVTQTPSHQVTQMGQEVILRCVPISNHLYFYWYRQILGQKVEFLVSFYNNEISEKSEIFDDQFSVERPDGSNFTLKIRSTKLEDSAMYFCASGEDPPRSSYNSPLHFGNGTRLTVT.

In its sample, this clonotype was seen many times. V and J are TRBV13 and TRBJ1-3, with D unclear. V was trimmed by 4 bases and J by 4 bases, leaving 14 bases between them. The CDR3 sequence is 15 residues long. CDR1 is PRHDT, CDR2 FYEKMQ, per germline (reference sequence). The CDR3 DNA sequence: TGTGCCAGCAGCTCCTCGACACCTTCGGGAAACACCATATATTTT. This gives the protein CASSSSTPSGNTIYF.

This clonotype showed up many times. This chain joins TRBV18 and TRBJ2-5, with D unresolved. Per germline, CDR1 KGHSH and CDR2 LQKENI. This CDR3 comprises 16 residues. V lost 6 bases to trimming and J lost 0 bases, with 17 bases between them. The CDR3 protein is CASSPTRATYQETQYF. The CDR3 nucleotides read TGTGCCAGCTCTCCTACCCGGGCGACGTACCAAGAGACCCAGTACTTC.

This clonotype was seen a few times. The rearrangement uses TRBV9 and TRBJ2-5; 8 bases match TRBD2. With V trimmed by 0 bases and J by 5 bases, 0 bases remained unmatched. This CDR3 region has 13 residues. CDR1 is SGDLS and CDR2 is YYNGEE in the germline V gene. The CDR3 DNA reads as TGTGCCAGCAGCGTAGCGGGAGGGGAGACCCAGTACTTC. As protein: CASSVAGGETQYF. The whole variable domain, remainder taken from reference TRBV9 and TRBJ2-5, is DSGVTQTPKHLITATGQRVTLRCSPRSGDLSVYWYQQSLDQGLQFLIQYYNGEERAKGNILERFSAQQFPDLHSELNLSSLELGDSALYFCASSVAGGETQYFGPGTRLLVL.

This clonotype was seen at least ten times. The rearrangement uses TRBV28 and TRBJ1-1, with D possibly matching TRBD1 (5 bases). Deletions cut 8 bases from V and 5 bases from J, with 15 bases between. Germline V gene lookup returns CDR1 MDHEN and CDR2 SYDVKM. This CDR3 contains 13 residues. The CDR3 bases are TGTGCCAGCGCCGGGACCCATGATACTGAAGCTTTCTTT. Translated: CASAGTHDTEAFF.

On this clonotype itself: A much larger clonotype is one base distant, so this may be a read error. V and J are TRBV4-1 and TRBJ2-1; no reliable D call. V lost 2 bases and J lost 0, with 11 bases in between. The CDR3 spans 16 residues. Germline V gene sequence: CDR1 MGHRA, CDR2 YSYEKL. CDR3 amino acids: CASSQRPRSSYNEQFF. CDR3 in DNA: TGCGCCAGCAGCCAAAGGCCGCGTAGCTCCTACAATGAGCAGTTCTTC.

This chain uses TRBV6-1 with TRBJ2-7; D gene uncertain. V gave up 4 bases and J gave up 5 bases, with 6 bases separating them. This CDR3 contains 11 residues. Germline V lookup: CDR1 MNHNS, CDR2 SASEGT. CDR3 in amino acids: CASSGAHEQYF. CDR3 in DNA: TGTGCCAGCAGTGGCGCACACGAGCAGTACTTC.

This clonotype showed up many times. The chain employs TRBV7-9 and TRBJ1-2; D is ambiguous. V was trimmed by 6 bases and J by 0 bases, leaving 14 bases between them. CDR1 is SEHNR, CDR2 FQNEAQ, per germline (reference sequence). This CDR3 is built from 15 residues. CDR3 amino acids: CASRGGQLANYGYTF. The DNA for the CDR3 is TGTGCCAGCAGAGGTGGGCAGTTAGCTAACTATGGCTACACCTTC.

This clonotype was counted many times. This chain's CDR3 is CASSSRQGDTGELFF. As DNA, the CDR3 is TGCGCCAGCAGCTCGCGACAGGGAGACACCGGGGAGCTGTTTTTT. The rearrangement links TRBV5-1 to TRBJ2-2, with 7 bases matching TRBD1. The CDR3 runs 15 residues. Germline-derived CDR1 and CDR2 are SGHRS and YFSETQ. Trimming cost V 3 bases and J 3 bases; bases outside gene matches: 5.